What follows is one T cell receptor (beta chain) and its context. Antigen unknown. Within the sample, other DNA sequences also encode this same CDR3. V was cut by 1 base and J by 5 bases, with 8 bases left in between. Germline loops: CDR1 LNHNV, CDR2 YYDKDF (reference sequence). The CDR3 is made up of 13 amino acids. The data stem from a study of beta chain features in type 1 diabetes. Whole-study results and caveats: TCRB CDR3s from Type 1 diabetes patients were moderately but significantly shorter in all four CD4+ subsets.

Since all of the isolated RNA was reverse transcribed, expressed TCRB transcripts were what got sequenced. The data were produced by immunoSEQ multiplex PCR, yet TCRdb's version contains in-frame clones alone and is incomplete. Altogether more than 300,000 clones are present, 10% to 15% being singletons, with the ten largest covering about 0.01%. This TCR was recovered from a woman aged 18 to 35 with type 1 diabetes. The V gene is TRBV15, the J gene TRBJ1-1; D remains unclear. Sequencing used naive CD4+ T cells from blood. The CDR3 sequence: CATSRVGGTEAFF. CDR3 DNA: TGTGCCACCAGCAGAGTTGGCGGGACTGAAGCTTTCTTT.